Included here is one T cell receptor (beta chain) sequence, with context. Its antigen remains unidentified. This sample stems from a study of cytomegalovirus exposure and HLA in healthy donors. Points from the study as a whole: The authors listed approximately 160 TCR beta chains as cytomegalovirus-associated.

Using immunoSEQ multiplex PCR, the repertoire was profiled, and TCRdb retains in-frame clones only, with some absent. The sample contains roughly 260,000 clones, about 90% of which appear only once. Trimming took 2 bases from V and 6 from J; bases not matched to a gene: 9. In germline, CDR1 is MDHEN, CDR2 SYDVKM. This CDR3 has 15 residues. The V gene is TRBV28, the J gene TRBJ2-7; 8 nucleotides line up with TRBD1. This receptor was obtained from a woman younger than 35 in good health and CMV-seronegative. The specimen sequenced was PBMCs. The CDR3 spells CASSLPGQAIAEQYF. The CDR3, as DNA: TGTGCCAGCAGTTTACCGGGACAGGCGATCGCCGAGCAGTACTTC.